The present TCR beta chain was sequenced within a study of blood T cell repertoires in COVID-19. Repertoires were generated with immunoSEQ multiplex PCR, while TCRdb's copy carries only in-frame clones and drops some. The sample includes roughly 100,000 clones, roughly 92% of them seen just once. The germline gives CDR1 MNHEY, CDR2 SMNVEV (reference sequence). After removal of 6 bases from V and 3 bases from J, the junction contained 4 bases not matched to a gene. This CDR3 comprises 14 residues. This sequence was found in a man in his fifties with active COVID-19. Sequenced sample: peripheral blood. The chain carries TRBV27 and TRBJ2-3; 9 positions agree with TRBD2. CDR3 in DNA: TGTGCCAGCAGGGGAAGCGGGAGGACAGATACGCAGTATTTT. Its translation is CASRGSGRTDTQYF.